These 27 T cell receptor beta chains share one sample of origin, sequenced in a study of PD-1 blockade in classical Hodgkin lymphoma. Generated by immunoSEQ multiplex PCR, the TCRdb table keeps only in-frame clones and is missing some. This table has about 94,000 clones, 85% to 90% appearing once. Each patient's relapse followed autologous stem cell transplantation, and brentuximab vedotin exposure varied. The input for sequencing was peripheral blood mononuclear cells (PBMCs), taken before the second cycle of nivolumab. The receptors stem from a human donor with classical Hodgkin lymphoma.

This chain uses TRBV19 with TRBJ2-3; D may be TRBD1 (5 bases). With 4 bases removed from V and 3 bases from J, the gap between germline ends came to 11 bases. The CDR3 has 14 residues. Germline values: CDR1 LNHDA, CDR2 SQIVND (reference sequence). The CDR3 DNA follows: TGTGCCAGTAGTAGGGGCGAGGTGACAGATACGCAGTATTTT. The encoded protein is CASSRGEVTDTQYF.

The gene calls are TRBV9 and TRBJ2-1; 7 bases fit TRBD2. Trimming at V came to 0 bases and at J to 8 bases, leaving 8 bases not matched to a gene. The CDR3 consists of 15 residues. CDR1 and CDR2 (germline): SGDLS, YYNGEE. The CDR3 here is CASSVDPTREYEQFF. DNA for the CDR3: TGTGCCAGCAGCGTAGACCCCACGCGGGAGTATGAGCAGTTCTTC. Complete variable domain (other parts from reference TRBV9 and TRBJ2-1): DSGVTQTPKHLITATGQRVTLRCSPRSGDLSVYWYQQSLDQGLQFLIQYYNGEERAKGNILERFSAQQFPDLHSELNLSSLELGDSALYFCASSVDPTREYEQFFGPGTRLTVL.

This chain uses TRBV5-1 with TRBJ2-5, with D possibly called TRBD1 or TRBD2 (5 bases each). Germline V gene data show CDR1 as SGHRS and CDR2 as YFSETQ. The CDR3 has 13 residues. V gave up 5 bases and J gave up 10 bases, with 18 bases separating them. The CDR3 sequence: CASSQPGTASQYF. CDR3 sequence (DNA): TGCGCCAGCAGTCAACCGGGGACCGCTAGCCAGTACTTC.

This chain uses TRBV5-6 with TRBJ2-5, with TRBD2 as a possible D gene (6 bases). The germline V gene has CDR1 SGHDT and CDR2 YYEEEE. The CDR3 runs to 16 residues. V lost 4 bases and J 3 bases, leaving 19 bases between the germline ends. The CDR3 DNA reads TGTGCCAGCAGCACAATCCCCCTAGCGCACGAAGAGACCCAGTACTTC. Its protein product is CASSTIPLAHEETQYF.

The J gene is TRBJ1-5, the V gene TRBV7-2; a possible D gene is TRBD1 (6 bases). The length of the CDR3 is 14 residues. The V and J ends lost 4 bases and 14 bases respectively, with 21 bases between them. From germline, CDR1 is SGHTA and CDR2 FQGNSA. CDR3 residues: CASSSSPGDTRKHF. CDR3 sequence (DNA): TGTGCCAGCAGCTCTTCACCCGGGGACACTCGTAAGCATTTT.

The chain carries TRBV16 and TRBJ2-1; D ambiguous. Germline loops: CDR1 KGHSY, CDR2 FQNENV. With 4 bases removed from V and 7 bases from J, the gap between germline ends came to 5 bases. This CDR3 is 11 amino acids long. The CDR3 DNA follows: TGTGCCAGCAGCCCTCGGAATGAGCAGTTCTTC. Encoded protein: CASSPRNEQFF.

The chain joins TRBV7-9 to TRBJ2-4; D remains ambiguous. This CDR3 region has 13 residues. The V end lost 6 bases, the J end lost 5 bases, and 11 bases lay between the germline ends. Germline CDR1 and CDR2: SEHNR and FQNEAQ (reference sequence). Here the CDR3 DNA reads TGTGCCAGCAGAACACCGTCTGAAAACATTCAGTACTTC. Translating gives CASRTPSENIQYF.

The gene calls are TRBV6-6 and TRBJ2-2; D is uncertain. The CDR3 is 14 residues long. The germline gives CDR1 MNHNY, CDR2 SVGAGI (reference sequence). The V and J ends lost 5 bases and 7 bases respectively, with 14 bases between them. CDR3 sequence (DNA): TGTGCCAGCAGTGCCCCAAGTGGTATCGGGGAGCTGTTTTTT. Its translation: CASSAPSGIGELFF.

The gene calls are TRBV5-6 and TRBJ2-7; D might be TRBD2 (6 bases). V lost 5 bases and J 2 bases, leaving 14 bases between the germline ends. CDR1 is SGHDT, CDR2 YYEEEE, per germline. CDR3 length: 14 residues. Here the CDR3 reads CASRRGTSTYEQYF. For the CDR3, the DNA is TGTGCCAGCAGGCGGGGCACCTCAACCTACGAGCAGTACTTC.

The chain is built from TRBV27 and TRBJ2-7; 12 bases fit TRBD2. V lost 5 bases to trimming and J lost 4 bases; unmatched junction nucleotides: 6. Germline CDR1 reads MNHEY; CDR2 reads SMNVEV (reference sequence). The CDR3 covers 15 residues. The CDR3, as DNA: TGTGCCAGCAGTACGGGGACTAGCGGGTCTTACGAGCAGTACTTC. Protein: CASSTGTSGSYEQYF.

J is TRBJ1-4 and V is TRBV7-9, with D unclear. Germline V lookup: CDR1 SEHNR, CDR2 FQNEAQ (reference sequence). CDR3 length equals 13 residues. Between the trimmed V and J ends, which lost 1 base and 12 bases, there was a span of 12 bases. As DNA, the CDR3 is TGTGCCAGCAGCTTAGTGGGGTCGGGAGAACTGTTTTTT. It translates to CASSLVGSGELFF.

The V gene is TRBV7-9, the J gene TRBJ1-4, with no clear D. The V end was cut by 5 bases, the J end by 8 bases, with 15 bases between. The length of the CDR3 is 14 residues. CDR1 and CDR2 from the germline V gene are SEHNR and FQNEAQ (reference sequence). The CDR3: CASSPYPGEEKLFF. The CDR3 nucleotides read TGTGCCAGCAGCCCGTACCCAGGAGAGGAAAAACTGTTTTTT. Based on the CDR3 plus reference TRBV7-9 and TRBJ1-4, the full variable domain is DTGVSQNPRHKITKRGQNVTFRCDPISEHNRLYWYRQTLGQGPEFLTYFQNEAQLEKSRLLSDRFSAERPKGSFSTLEIQRTEQGDSAMYLCASSPYPGEEKLFFGSGTQLSVL.

The V gene is TRBV7-9, the J gene TRBJ2-7, with 8 positions matching TRBD1. Unmatched junction bases numbered 2, after V lost 3 bases and J lost 4 bases. The CDR3 extends over 13 amino acids. Germline lookup yields CDR1 SEHNR and CDR2 FQNEAQ (reference sequence). DNA for the CDR3: TGTGCCAGCAGCTTGCGGGACAGGTACGAGCAGTACTTC. Translating it yields CASSLRDRYEQYF.

V is TRBV6-1 and J is TRBJ1-1; the match to TRBD1 covers 12 bases. The ends lost 2 bases at V and 11 bases at J; junction bases unmatched: 9. In germline, CDR1 is MNHNS, CDR2 SASEGT. The CDR3 is 15 residues long. The CDR3 loop reads CASSEMGQGAPGAFF. CDR3 DNA: TGTGCCAGCAGTGAAATGGGACAGGGGGCACCCGGTGCTTTCTTT.

CDR3 sequence (DNA): TGTGCCAGCAGCTCGACAGGGGGACGCAATCAGCCCCAGCATTTT. Translation gives CASSSTGGRNQPQHF. This chain joins TRBV7-9 and TRBJ1-5; 9 positions agree with TRBD1. The CDR3 runs 15 residues. Germline values: CDR1 SEHNR, CDR2 FQNEAQ (reference sequence). The V and J ends lost 4 bases and 2 bases, in that order; junction bases with no gene match: 3.

The chain recombines TRBV7-6 with TRBJ2-3; D uncertain. The V and J ends lost 1 base and 5 bases respectively, with 7 bases between them. This CDR3 has 13 amino acids. Looked up from germline, CDR1 is SGHVS and CDR2 is FNYEAQ. CDR3 region: CASSLGWLDTQYF. The CDR3 nucleotides are TGTGCCAGCAGCTTAGGGTGGTTAGATACGCAGTATTTT.

The chain couples TRBV28 to TRBJ2-3; D unclear. The CDR3 spans 14 residues. Germline CDR1 MDHEN, CDR2 SYDVKM. V was trimmed by 7 bases and J by 0 bases, leaving 11 bases between them. The CDR3 region has the DNA TGTGCCAGCAACTCCCGGGTTAGCACAGATACGCAGTATTTT. It specifies CASNSRVSTDTQYF.

The V call is TRBV4-1, the J call TRBJ2-1, with 15 bases aligning to TRBD2. The V segment lost 4 bases and the J segment 5 bases; nucleotides outside the gene matches: 9. Germline CDR1 is MGHRA and CDR2 is YSYEKL. The length of the CDR3 is 18 residues. The CDR3 sequence is CASSPGTSGGRVDNEQFF. The CDR3 DNA is TGCGCCAGCAGCCCCGGGACTAGCGGGGGGCGGGTGGACAATGAGCAGTTCTTC.

The chain carries TRBV19 and TRBJ1-4; D uncertain. The CDR3 loop spans 14 amino acids. Trimming cost V 8 bases and J 6 bases, with 16 bases left between them. Germline values: CDR1 LNHDA, CDR2 SQIVND (reference sequence). The CDR3 protein is CASRTQDGYEKLFF. CDR3 in DNA: TGTGCCAGTCGGACGCAGGATGGGTATGAAAAACTGTTTTTT.

The CDR3 DNA is TGTGCCAGCACCCCGGGGGAGACGGATCAGCCCCAGCATTTT. This encodes CASTPGETDQPQHF. V gene TRBV6-5 combines with J gene TRBJ1-5, with a weak D call TRBD1 (5 bases). Trimming left V 7 bases short and J 5 bases short, with 15 bases between. The CDR3 has 14 residues. CDR1 and CDR2 from the germline V gene are MNHEY and SVGAGI.

The J gene is TRBJ1-4, the V gene TRBV4-2; no firm D call. The CDR3 length is 16 residues. CDR1 is LGHNA and CDR2 is YNFKEQ in the germline V gene. V shed 2 bases and J shed 0 bases, with 10 bases lying between them. In DNA, the CDR3 is TGTGCCAGCAGCCAATCCTCGGCTACAACTAATGAAAAACTGTTTTTT. Protein: CASSQSSATTNEKLFF.

The gene calls are TRBV9 and TRBJ2-7, with TRBD1 identical over 8 bases. Germline V gene sequence: CDR1 SGDLS, CDR2 YYNGEE. The length of the CDR3 is 15 residues. The junction had 4 bases not matched to a gene; V was cut back by 1 base and J by 1 base. The CDR3 coding sequence is TGTGCCAGCAGCGTAAAGGACAGGGATTCCTACGAGCAGTACTTC. As protein: CASSVKDRDSYEQYF.

The V gene is TRBV11-2, the J gene TRBJ1-3; weak D call: TRBD1 (5 bases). With 5 bases removed from V and 0 bases from J, the gap between germline ends came to 14 bases. The CDR3 runs to 16 residues. Germline-derived CDR1 and CDR2 are SGHAT and FQNNGV. In DNA form, the CDR3 reads TGTGCCAGCAGCCCCGGGGCCCACCTCTCTGGAAACACCATATATTTT. This translates into CASSPGAHLSGNTIYF.

The genes are TRBV7-9 and TRBJ1-5, with a weak D call TRBD1 (5 bases). Between the trimmed V and J ends, which lost 4 bases and 5 bases, there was a span of 12 bases. The V gene's germline CDR1 is SEHNR and CDR2 FQNEAQ (reference sequence). CDR3 length: 14 amino acids. The CDR3 region is CASSYGLGDQPQHF. The CDR3 DNA is TGTGCCAGCAGCTATGGACTAGGGGATCAGCCCCAGCATTTT.

V is TRBV7-2 and J is TRBJ2-5, with D possibly being TRBD1 (5 bases). V was clipped by 1 base and J by 0 bases, with 18 bases between them. Germline V gene sequence: CDR1 SGHTA, CDR2 FQGNSA. The CDR3 runs to 18 residues. CDR3 loop: CASSLDGRVLPNQETQYF. CDR3 nucleotide sequence: TGTGCCAGCAGCTTAGATGGCAGGGTTCTGCCAAACCAAGAGACCCAGTACTTC.

Details on this clone: This sample also contains other DNA sequences that code for the same CDR3. The chain joins TRBV19 to TRBJ2-2; D ambiguous. This CDR3 is built from 12 residues. In germline, CDR1 is LNHDA, CDR2 SQIVND (reference sequence). V was trimmed by 4 bases and J by 1 base, leaving 1 base between them. The CDR3 loop is CASSRNTGELFF. In DNA, the CDR3 is TGTGCCAGTAGTAGGAACACCGGGGAGCTGTTTTTT.

CDR3 protein: CASSPGQGSSPLHF. Written as DNA, the CDR3 is TGTGCCAGTAGCCCGGGACAGGGGAGTTCACCCCTCCACTTT. The chain uses TRBV19 and TRBJ1-6; 10 bases align to TRBD1. The germline CDR1 and CDR2 sequences are LNHDA and SQIVND (reference sequence). The CDR3 loop spans 14 amino acids. With 6 bases clipped from V and 9 bases from J, the junction kept 5 bases outside the gene matches.